Below, one T cell receptor (beta chain) is given with its context. These data belong to a study of blood T cell repertoires in COVID-19. Clones were read by immunoSEQ multiplex PCR, and TCRdb kept only the in-frame ones, dropping some. The table has about 210,000 clones, about 88% seen once; the top ten hold approximately 0.7%. The CDR3 covers 15 residues. CDR1 and CDR2 (germline): MDHEN, SYDVKM. The V end was cut by 2 bases, the J end by 0 bases, with 8 bases between. The sequence was obtained from a man aged 35-49 years with acute or convalescent COVID-19. The chain is built from TRBV28 and TRBJ2-1; TRBD2 might be the D (5 bases). The material sequenced was peripheral blood. The CDR3: CASSLPTSSYNEQFF. For the CDR3, the DNA is TGTGCCAGCAGTTTACCTACTAGCTCCTACAATGAGCAGTTCTTC.